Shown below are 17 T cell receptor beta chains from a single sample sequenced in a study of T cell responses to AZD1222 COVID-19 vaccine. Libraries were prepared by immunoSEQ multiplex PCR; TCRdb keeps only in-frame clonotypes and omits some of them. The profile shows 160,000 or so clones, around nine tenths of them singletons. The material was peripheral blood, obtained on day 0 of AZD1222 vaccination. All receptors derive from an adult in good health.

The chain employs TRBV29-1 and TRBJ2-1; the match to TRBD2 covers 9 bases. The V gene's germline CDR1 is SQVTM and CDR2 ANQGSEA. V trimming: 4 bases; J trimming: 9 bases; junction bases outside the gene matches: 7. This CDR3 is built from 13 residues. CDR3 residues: CSVGSRGGLEQFF. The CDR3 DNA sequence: TGCAGCGTTGGATCGCGGGGGGGCCTTGAGCAGTTCTTC.

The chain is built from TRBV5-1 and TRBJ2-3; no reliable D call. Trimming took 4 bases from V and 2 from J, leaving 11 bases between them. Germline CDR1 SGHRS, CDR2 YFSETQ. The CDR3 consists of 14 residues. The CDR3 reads CASSLAPATDTQYF. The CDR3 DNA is TGCGCCAGCAGCCTGGCTCCCGCCACAGATACGCAGTATTTT.

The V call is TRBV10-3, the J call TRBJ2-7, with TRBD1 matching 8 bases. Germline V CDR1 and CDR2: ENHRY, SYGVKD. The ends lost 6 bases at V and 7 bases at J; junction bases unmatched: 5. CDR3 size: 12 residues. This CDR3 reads CAIRGTGGEQYF. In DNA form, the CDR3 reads TGTGCCATCAGGGGGACAGGAGGGGAGCAGTACTTC.

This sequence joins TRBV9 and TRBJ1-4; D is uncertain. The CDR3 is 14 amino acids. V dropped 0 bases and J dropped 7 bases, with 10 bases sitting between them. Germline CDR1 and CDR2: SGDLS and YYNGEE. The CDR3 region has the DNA TGTGCCAGCAGCGTAGGCCCGGGTACTGAAAAACTGTTTTTT. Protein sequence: CASSVGPGTEKLFF.

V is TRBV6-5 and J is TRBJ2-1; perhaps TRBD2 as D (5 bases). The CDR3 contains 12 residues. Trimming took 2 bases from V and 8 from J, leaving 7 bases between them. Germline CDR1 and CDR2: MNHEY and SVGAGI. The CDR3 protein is CASSYERDEQFF. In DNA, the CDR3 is TGTGCCAGCAGTTACGAGAGGGATGAGCAGTTCTTC.

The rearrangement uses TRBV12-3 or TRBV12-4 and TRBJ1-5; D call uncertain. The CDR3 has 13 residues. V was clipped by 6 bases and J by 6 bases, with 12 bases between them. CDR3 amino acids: CASSLSGGQPQHF. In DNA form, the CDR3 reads TGTGCCAGCAGCCTTTCTGGTGGTCAGCCCCAGCATTTT.

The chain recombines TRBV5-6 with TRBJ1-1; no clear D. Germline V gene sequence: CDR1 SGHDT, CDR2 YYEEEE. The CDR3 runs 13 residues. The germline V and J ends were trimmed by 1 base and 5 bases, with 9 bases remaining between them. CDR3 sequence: CASSLLRGTEAFF. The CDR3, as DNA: TGTGCCAGCAGCTTGTTACGCGGAACTGAAGCTTTCTTT.

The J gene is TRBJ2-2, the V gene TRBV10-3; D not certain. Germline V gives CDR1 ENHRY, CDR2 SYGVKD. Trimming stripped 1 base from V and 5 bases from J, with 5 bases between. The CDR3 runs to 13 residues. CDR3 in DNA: TGTGCCATCAGTGAGTTCGGAACCGGGGAGCTGTTTTTT. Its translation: CAISEFGTGELFF.

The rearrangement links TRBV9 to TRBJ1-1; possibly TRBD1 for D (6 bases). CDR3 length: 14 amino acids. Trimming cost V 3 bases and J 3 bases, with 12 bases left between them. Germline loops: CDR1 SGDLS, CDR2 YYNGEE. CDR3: CASSALTGHTEAFF. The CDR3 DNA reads TGTGCCAGCAGCGCTTTGACAGGACACACTGAAGCTTTCTTT. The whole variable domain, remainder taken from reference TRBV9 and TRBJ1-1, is DSGVTQTPKHLITATGQRVTLRCSPRSGDLSVYWYQQSLDQGLQFLIQYYNGEERAKGNILERFSAQQFPDLHSELNLSSLELGDSALYFCASSALTGHTEAFFGQGTRLTVV.

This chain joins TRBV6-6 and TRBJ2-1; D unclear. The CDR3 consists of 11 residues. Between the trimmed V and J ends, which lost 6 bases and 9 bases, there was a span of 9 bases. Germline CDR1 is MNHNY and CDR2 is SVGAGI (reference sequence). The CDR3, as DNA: TGTGCCAGCAGAGGTCTAGTTGAGCAGTTCTTC. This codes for CASRGLVEQFF.

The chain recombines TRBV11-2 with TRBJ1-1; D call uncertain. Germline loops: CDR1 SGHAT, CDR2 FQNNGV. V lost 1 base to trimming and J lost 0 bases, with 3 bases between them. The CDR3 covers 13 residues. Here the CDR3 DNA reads TGTGCCAGCAGCTTAGCTGTGAACACTGAAGCTTTCTTT. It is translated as CASSLAVNTEAFF.

The CDR3 region is CASATGGENTEAFF. Written as DNA, the CDR3 is TGTGCCAGCGCCACAGGGGGTGAAAACACTGAAGCTTTCTTT. This sequence joins TRBV5-6 and TRBJ1-1, with 8 bases aligning to TRBD1. V shed 7 bases and J 2 bases; nucleotides not matched to a gene: 7. This CDR3 has 14 amino acids. The germline CDR1 and CDR2 sequences are SGHDT and YYEEEE. Based on the CDR3 plus reference TRBV5-6 and TRBJ1-1, the full variable domain is DAGVTQSPTHLIKTRGQQVTLRCSPKSGHDTVSWYQQALGQGPQFIFQYYEEEERQRGNFPDRFSGHQFPNYSSELNVNALLLGDSALYLCASATGGENTEAFFGQGTRLTVV.

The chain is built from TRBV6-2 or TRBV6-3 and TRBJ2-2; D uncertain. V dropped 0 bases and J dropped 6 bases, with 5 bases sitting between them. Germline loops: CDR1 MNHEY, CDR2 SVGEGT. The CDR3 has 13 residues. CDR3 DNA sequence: TGTGCCAGCAGTTACTCAAGTCCCGGGGAGCTGTTTTTT. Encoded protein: CASSYSSPGELFF.

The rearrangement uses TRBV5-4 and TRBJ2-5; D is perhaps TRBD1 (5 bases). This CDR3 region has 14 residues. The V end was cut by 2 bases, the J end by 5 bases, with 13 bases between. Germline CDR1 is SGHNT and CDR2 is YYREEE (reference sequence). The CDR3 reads CASSFARAKETQYF. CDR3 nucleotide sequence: TGTGCCAGCAGCTTTGCCAGGGCCAAGGAGACCCAGTACTTC. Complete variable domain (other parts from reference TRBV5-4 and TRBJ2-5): ETGVTQSPTHLIKTRGQQVTLRCSSQSGHNTVSWYQQALGQGPQFIFQYYREEENGRGNFPPRFSGLQFPNYSSELNVNALELDDSALYLCASSFARAKETQYFGPGTRLLVL.

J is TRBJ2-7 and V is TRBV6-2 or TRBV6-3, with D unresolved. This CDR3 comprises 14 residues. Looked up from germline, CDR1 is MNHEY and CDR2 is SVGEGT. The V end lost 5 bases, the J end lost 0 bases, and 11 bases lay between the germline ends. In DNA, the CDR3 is TGTGCCAGCAGTACCCCGGGTGGCTCCTACGAGCAGTACTTC. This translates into CASSTPGGSYEQYF.

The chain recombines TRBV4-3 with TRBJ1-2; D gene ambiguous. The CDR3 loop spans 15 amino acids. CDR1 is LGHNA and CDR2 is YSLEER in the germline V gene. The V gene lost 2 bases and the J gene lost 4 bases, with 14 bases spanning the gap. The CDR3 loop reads CASSQIMASIYGYTF. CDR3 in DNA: TGCGCCAGCAGCCAAATTATGGCGAGCATCTATGGCTACACCTTC.

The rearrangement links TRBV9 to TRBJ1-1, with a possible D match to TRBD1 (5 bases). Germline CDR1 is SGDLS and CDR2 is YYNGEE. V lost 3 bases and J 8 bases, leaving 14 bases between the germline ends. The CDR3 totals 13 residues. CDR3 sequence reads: CASSGGYGGEAFF. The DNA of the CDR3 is TGTGCCAGCAGCGGAGGATATGGGGGAGAAGCTTTCTTT.